This entry features one T cell receptor beta chain sequence. This entry belongs to a study of cytomegalovirus exposure and HLA in healthy donors. The CDR3 has 17 residues. V was cut by 5 bases and J by 1 base, with 20 bases left in between. Germline CDR1 reads MNHEY; CDR2 reads SMNVEV (reference sequence). The PCR ran on 60 Vbeta and 13 Jbeta primers. Profiled with immunoSEQ multiplex PCR; TCRdb holds only in-frame clones, not every one. The repertoire includes under 200,000 clones, roughly 80% of them detected once, and about 2% sits in the top ten. Each donor's status was that of a healthy bone marrow donor.

The clonotype originates from a human donor in good health. Sequencing was carried out using PBMCs. The rearrangement uses TRBV27 and TRBJ1-2, with TRBD1 as a possible D gene (6 bases). CDR3 region: CASSPRTVRSHNYGYTF. The DNA of the CDR3 is TGTGCCAGCAGTCCCCGGACAGTTAGGAGCCATAACTATGGCTACACCTTC.